Listed here are 19 T cell receptor beta chains from one sample, sequenced in a study of T cells in tuberculosis. Sequencing was performed with immunoSEQ multiplex PCR; in TCRdb, only in-frame clones are kept and a portion is missing. The data show fewer than 55,000 clones, about 95% seen once. Sequenced input: PBMCs. Every receptor here comes from a donor between 10 and 29 years old with latent tuberculosis or without tuberculosis infection.

The chain has TRBV11-3 and TRBJ2-1; TRBD1 matches at 11 bases. V gave up 3 bases and J gave up 8 bases; unmatched junction bases: 9. Per the germline V gene, CDR1 is SGHNT and CDR2 is YENEEA. The CDR3 spans 16 residues. The CDR3 nucleotides are TGTGCCAGCAGCTTGGGGACAGGGGGGAAAGGCGATGAGCAGTTCTTC. As protein: CASSLGTGGKGDEQFF.

The CDR3 here is CASPCNDRATDTQYF. CDR3 DNA: TGTGCCAGCCCCTGTAACGACAGGGCTACAGATACGCAGTATTTT. The chain is built from TRBV6-7 and TRBJ2-3, with TRBD1 matching over 7 bases. TRBV6-7 has ORF status, its function being uncertain. This CDR3 is built from 15 residues. V shed 8 bases and J 3 bases; nucleotides not matched to a gene: 11.

This clone has only one observation. This chain connects TRBV29-1 to TRBJ2-7; the D gene is possibly TRBD2 (5 bases). In germline, CDR1 is SQVTM, CDR2 ANQGSEA. V was cut by 7 bases and J by 4 bases, with 14 bases left in between. This CDR3 spans 12 amino acids. The CDR3 region has the DNA TGCAGCGCTCAGCGGAGGCCGTACGAGCAGTACTTC. It yields the protein CSAQRRPYEQYF.

V gene TRBV18 combines with J gene TRBJ2-7; D remains ambiguous. CDR3 length: 11 amino acids. CDR1 is KGHSH, CDR2 LQKENI, per germline. V lost 4 bases to trimming and J lost 7 bases, with 8 bases between them. This CDR3 is CASSLAGEQYF. The DNA for the CDR3 is TGTGCCAGCTCACTAGCTGGAGAGCAGTACTTC.

The chain is built from TRBV10-3 and TRBJ2-1, with 10 bases aligning to TRBD2. This CDR3 is 16 amino acids long. V lost 3 bases to trimming and J lost 4 bases; unmatched junction nucleotides: 6. Looked up from germline, CDR1 is ENHRY and CDR2 is SYGVKD. CDR3 sequence reads: CAISDPSGGAYNEQFF. As DNA, the CDR3 is TGTGCCATCAGTGACCCCAGCGGGGGGGCTTACAATGAGCAGTTCTTC.

This chain joins TRBV7-9 and TRBJ2-7, with a weak D call TRBD1 (5 bases). V was trimmed by 3 bases and J by 5 bases, leaving 14 bases between them. Per the germline V gene, CDR1 is SEHNR and CDR2 is FQNEAQ (reference sequence). The length of the CDR3 is 14 residues. For the CDR3, the DNA is TGTGCCAGCAGCTTCGATACCAGGGCTAACGAGCAGTACTTC. Amino acids: CASSFDTRANEQYF.

The rearrangement links TRBV27 to TRBJ1-1; 7 bases fit TRBD1. With V trimmed by 8 bases and J by 8 bases, 5 bases remained unmatched. Per germline, CDR1 MNHEY and CDR2 SMNVEV (reference sequence). The CDR3 length is 11 residues. The CDR3 sequence: CASARDSEAFF. The CDR3 region has the DNA TGTGCCAGCGCCCGGGACAGCGAAGCTTTCTTT.

The CDR3, as DNA: TGTGCCTGGAGTGTATACGGTTATTCACCCCTCCACTTT. It specifies CAWSVYGYSPLHF. The rearrangement links TRBV30 to TRBJ1-6; D is ambiguous. This CDR3 is 13 amino acids long. Per the germline V gene, CDR1 is GTSNPN and CDR2 is SVGIG (reference sequence). V lost 0 bases and J 8 bases, leaving 8 bases between the germline ends.

V usage is TRBV6-1 and J usage is TRBJ1-2; D is ambiguous. The CDR3 runs 15 residues. Looked up from germline, CDR1 is MNHNS and CDR2 is SASEGT. Between the trimmed V and J ends, which lost 1 base and 4 bases, there was a span of 13 bases. This chain's CDR3 is CASSEGRTGIYGYTF. The CDR3 nucleotides read TGTGCCAGCAGTGAAGGTCGGACGGGAATCTATGGCTACACCTTC.

V usage is TRBV11-1 and J usage is TRBJ2-7, with 11 bases identical to TRBD2. Germline lookup yields CDR1 SGHAT and CDR2 FQDESV (reference sequence). Trimming took 5 bases from V and 4 from J; bases not matched to a gene: 7. CDR3 length equals 15 residues. The CDR3 bases are TGTGCCAGCAGCCCCGGGACTAGCGGAATATACGAGCAGTACTTC. It is translated as CASSPGTSGIYEQYF.

The V and J genes are TRBV30 and TRBJ2-6, with D perhaps matching TRBD2 (7 bases). The germline V gene encodes CDR1 GTSNPN and CDR2 SVGIG (reference sequence). V was shortened by 3 bases and J by 1 base, with 13 bases between the two germline ends. The CDR3 sequence is 16 residues long. As DNA, the CDR3 is TGTGCCTGGAGAGGAGGGGGGGCGTCTGGGGCCAACGTCCTGACTTTC. Translated, it gives CAWRGGGASGANVLTF.

The rearrangement uses TRBV6-5 and TRBJ1-5; TRBD1 aligns across 7 bases. The CDR3 extends over 14 amino acids. CDR1 is MNHEY, CDR2 SVGAGI, per germline. The junction had 6 bases not matched to a gene; V was cut back by 6 bases and J by 4 bases. Here the CDR3 reads CASSRGQANQPQHF. The CDR3 DNA is TGTGCCAGCAGCCGCGGACAGGCAAATCAGCCCCAGCATTTT.

Remarks on this clone: Mismatch with germline at one junction end may stem from a read error. The genes are TRBV2 and TRBJ1-2; 9 bases align to TRBD1. The CDR3 sequence is 13 residues long. Germline values: CDR1 SNHLY, CDR2 FYNNEI. The CDR3 bases are TGTGCCAGCAGTGCAATGGACAGGGGTGGCTGCACCTTC. Translating gives CASSAMDRGGCTF.

This chain uses TRBV9 with TRBJ2-1, with D maybe TRBD2 (6 bases). Germline-derived CDR1 and CDR2 are SGDLS and YYNGEE. CDR3 size: 15 residues. Trimming removed 10 bases from V and 0 bases from J, with 17 bases in between. CDR3 sequence (DNA): TGTGCCGGCCACGGAGGGCCACCCTCCTACAATGAGCAGTTCTTC. Its protein product is CAGHGGPPSYNEQFF.

The CDR3 nucleotides are TGCGCCAGCAGCTTGACCGGGACAGGGAATGAAAAACTGTTTTTT. Its translation: CASSLTGTGNEKLFF. The chain combines TRBV5-1 with TRBJ1-4; 9 bases are shared with TRBD1. After removal of 1 base from V and 5 bases from J, the junction contained 3 bases not matched to a gene. The CDR3 spans 15 residues. Germline V gene lookup returns CDR1 SGHRS and CDR2 YFSETQ.

This clone was counted once. The CDR3 nucleotides read TGTGCCAGCAGCTTGGGGGACAGGGCCCTCTACGAGCAGTACTTC. Residues: CASSLGDRALYEQYF. The chain has TRBV7-9 and TRBJ2-7, with 9 bases lining up with TRBD1. The CDR3 runs 15 residues. CDR1 and CDR2 from the germline V gene are SEHNR and FQNEAQ (reference sequence). J gave up 3 bases and V 3 bases, and 6 bases lay outside the gene matches.

This clone was counted a single time. This rearrangement joins TRBV19 to TRBJ1-4; TRBD1 is a possible D gene (6 bases). This CDR3 is built from 14 residues. The germline CDR1 and CDR2 sequences are LNHDA and SQIVND (reference sequence). Trimming left V 3 bases short and J 6 bases short, with 11 bases between. As DNA, the CDR3 is TGTGCCAGTAGTATTTTTTGGACAGATGAAAAACTGTTTTTT. Encoded protein: CASSIFWTDEKLFF.

The chain employs TRBV15 and TRBJ2-7, with D perhaps TRBD2 (6 bases). Looked up from germline, CDR1 is LNHNV and CDR2 is YYDKDF (reference sequence). The CDR3 has 14 amino acids. The V gene lost 5 bases and the J gene lost 6 bases, with 17 bases spanning the gap. The CDR3 sequence: CATSGRRFGTEQYF. Written as DNA, the CDR3 is TGTGCCACCAGCGGGAGGAGGTTTGGCACCGAGCAGTACTTC.

V and J are TRBV2 and TRBJ2-6, with a weak D call TRBD1 (5 bases). Trimming removed 8 bases from V and 0 bases from J, with 8 bases in between. CDR1 is SNHLY, CDR2 FYNNEI, per germline. The CDR3 has 14 amino acids. CDR3 sequence (DNA): TGTGCCAGCTCAGGGTTCTCTGGGGCCAACGTCCTGACTTTC. Encoded protein: CASSGFSGANVLTF.